The 10 T cell receptor beta chains reported below all come from one sample, sequenced in a study of cytomegalovirus exposure and HLA in healthy donors. Measured with immunoSEQ multiplex PCR; TCRdb has only the in-frame clones, and not every one. The sample holds under 250,000 clones, roughly 87% seen once. Material for sequencing was PBMCs. Source of these receptors: a man between 18 and 29 years old in good health and CMV-seropositive.

This clone showed up just once. A much larger clone lies one base from this, so it may be a read error. The same CDR3 can be traced to other DNA sequences in this sample. The chain couples TRBV6-5 to TRBJ2-1; 7 bases are a match to TRBD1. This CDR3 comprises 13 residues. The V gene end was trimmed by 6 bases and the J gene end by 4 bases; junction bases not matched to a gene: 3. The germline CDR1 and CDR2 sequences are MNHEY and SVGAGI. In DNA, the CDR3 is TGTGCCAGCAGCCGGGACAGTTACAATGAGCAGTTCTTC. Its translation is CASSRDSYNEQFF.

The chain carries TRBV29-1 and TRBJ2-1; D not certain. Germline V gene sequence: CDR1 SQVTM, CDR2 ANQGSEA. The CDR3 extends over 12 amino acids. V was trimmed by 7 bases and J by 4 bases, leaving 11 bases between them. The CDR3 DNA is TGCAGCGCCAGCGCGCGGTACAATGAGCAGTTCTTC. Its translation: CSASARYNEQFF.

The gene calls are TRBV2 and TRBJ2-7; no reliable D call. The length of the CDR3 is 12 residues. Germline loops: CDR1 SNHLY, CDR2 FYNNEI. V lost 2 bases, J lost 7 bases, and 9 bases lay in between. The DNA of the CDR3 is TGTGCCAGCAGTGAAAGGGTACGTGAGCAGTACTTC. This codes for CASSERVREQYF.

J is TRBJ2-1 and V is TRBV9; D might be TRBD2 (6 bases). Germline-derived CDR1 and CDR2 are SGDLS and YYNGEE. The CDR3 sequence is 16 residues long. V lost 0 bases, J lost 9 bases, and 19 bases lay in between. The CDR3 region has the DNA TGTGCCAGCAGCGTAGGATTGGGGATAGGAGGGAGTGAGCAGTTCTTC. It encodes CASSVGLGIGGSEQFF.

The rearrangement links TRBV29-1 to TRBJ2-1; TRBD2 aligns across 11 bases. The J segment lost 8 bases and the V segment lost 8 bases, leaving 11 bases of the junction unmatched. Germline assignment: CDR1 SQVTM and CDR2 ANQGSEA. The CDR3 loop spans 14 amino acids. CDR3: CSSAGTSGVDEQFF. CDR3 DNA: TGCAGCAGCGCCGGGACTAGCGGTGTAGATGAGCAGTTCTTC.

The chain is built from TRBV27 and TRBJ2-6, with unresolved D. Germline CDR1 MNHEY, CDR2 SMNVEV (reference sequence). V was trimmed by 4 bases and J by 3 bases, leaving 7 bases between them. The CDR3 sequence is 14 residues long. CDR3 coding DNA: TGTGCCAGCAGTTACCTGGATGGGGCCAACGTCCTGACTTTC. The encoded protein is CASSYLDGANVLTF.

The CDR3 DNA reads TGTGCCAGCAGTTCAGGACAGGGTAATCAGCCCCAGCATTTT. This translates into CASSSGQGNQPQHF. The chain joins TRBV28 to TRBJ1-5; 8 bases are a match to TRBD1. The CDR3 has 14 amino acids. Germline V gene lookup returns CDR1 MDHEN and CDR2 SYDVKM. Germline trimming cut 4 bases from V and 4 bases from J; bases unmatched to any gene: 3.

This clone was counted between two and nine times. The V call is TRBV15, the J call TRBJ2-3; D remains ambiguous. V lost 1 base, J lost 2 bases, and 7 bases lay in between. The CDR3 length is 14 residues. From germline, CDR1 is LNHNV and CDR2 YYDKDF (reference sequence). CDR3 residues: CATSRGEDTDTQYF. The DNA for the CDR3 is TGTGCCACCAGCAGAGGTGAGGACACAGATACGCAGTATTTT.

The V gene is TRBV5-4, the J gene TRBJ1-1; D ambiguous. Trimming cost V 7 bases and J 3 bases, with 16 bases left between them. Germline V gene lookup returns CDR1 SGHNT and CDR2 YYREEE (reference sequence). CDR3 length: 14 amino acids. CDR3: CASRGSGGYTEAFF. CDR3 coding DNA: TGTGCCAGCCGTGGGTCGGGAGGCTACACTGAAGCTTTCTTT.

V gene TRBV4-3 combines with J gene TRBJ2-3, with no clear D. This CDR3 comprises 13 residues. The V end was cut by 4 bases, the J end by 8 bases, with 13 bases between. Germline V CDR1 and CDR2: LGHNA, YSLEER. CDR3 sequence: CASSPTVGVTQYF. Written as DNA, the CDR3 is TGCGCCAGCAGCCCGACCGTAGGCGTTACGCAGTATTTT.